Reported below is one TCR beta chain. This CDR3 is built from 15 residues. Per the germline V gene, CDR1 is SGHTA and CDR2 is FQGNSA. The V gene end was trimmed by 5 bases and the J gene end by 4 bases; junction bases not matched to a gene: 9. In the original processing: It was from reference gene primer amplification that nucleated cell counts were estimated. Generated by immunoSEQ multiplex PCR, the TCRdb table keeps only in-frame clones and is missing some. For V, J and clone size, that table is used; D and trimming come from the DNA. Of over 75,000 clones detected, 84% appear once; the ten largest clones hold 20% to 25%. These data originate in a study of blood T cell repertoires in COVID-19. For the study at large: There were acute and convalescent COVID-19 samples, and they came from the United States, Italy and Spain. The analysed material was cDNA or gDNA that came from T cells, B-cell-depleted T cells, or PBMCs.

The sequence derives from a woman between 45 and 65 years old with acute or convalescent COVID-19. Sequencing was done on a sample of peripheral blood. V gene TRBV7-2 combines with J gene TRBJ2-3, with TRBD1 matching 7 bases. Written as DNA, the CDR3 is TGTGCCAGCAGCCAACAGGGGTCAGGTGCAGATACGCAGTATTTT. It codes for CASSQQGSGADTQYF.